This T cell receptor beta chain was captured by sequencing in a study of cytomegalovirus exposure and HLA in healthy donors. Study-level points and caveats: The authors enumerated over 150 TCR beta chains as linked to cytomegalovirus.

CDR3 length equals 13 residues. Germline-derived CDR1 and CDR2 are SGHVS and FQNEAQ. V was clipped by 5 bases and J by 8 bases, with 13 bases between them. The PCR used 60 Vbeta and 13 Jbeta primers. Profiling relied on immunoSEQ multiplex PCR, and the TCRdb table lists in-frame clones only, not all of them. The sample contains 150,000 to 200,000 clones, around 77% of which appear only once. This clone was observed a few times. Antigen unknown. V gene TRBV7-8 combines with J gene TRBJ1-3, with D unresolved. Sequencing was carried out using PBMCs. This TCR came from a woman in her 40s in good health and CMV-seronegative. CDR3 nucleotides: TGTGCCAGCAGCCGGGAAAGTGCGGACACCATATATTTT. Amino acids: CASSRESADTIYF.